Listed below are T cell receptor beta chains from one sample, sequenced in a study of CD8 T cells in Susac syndrome. TCRdb analysed the immunoSEQ multiplex PCR reads with MiXCR anew, one entry per CDR3 protein. The table records roughly 190,000 distinct CDR3 sequences, less than 95% of them present only once. Specimen: CD4+ T cells from PBMCs. Source of these receptors: a human donor in good health. Both conserved end residues are part of each CDR3. Each record gives: CDR3 length, V gene, clone size, J gene, D gene, CDR3 DNA, CDR3 protein. A D gene is named only where the DNA matches it firmly. Not every row has a clone size; where given, it reads once, few, many or a size class.

len: 12
v_gene: TRBV4-3
abundance: NA
j_gene: TRBJ2-1
d_gene: TRBD1
CDR3nt: TGCGCCAGCAGCGCAGGGGGCAATGAGCAGTTCTTC
CDR3aa: CASSAGGNEQFF

len: 15
v_gene: TRBV7-2
abundance: NA
j_gene: TRBJ2-5
d_gene: NA
CDR3nt: TGTGCCAGCAGCTACACGCTGGGGGGTCAAGAGACCCAGTACTTC
CDR3aa: CASSYTLGGQETQYF

len: 15
v_gene: TRBV12-3/TRBV12-4
abundance: NA
j_gene: TRBJ1-5
d_gene: NA
CDR3nt: TGTGCCAGCACCCGGGAGGGGCGCGGGCAGGAGCCCCAGCATTTT
CDR3aa: CASTREGRGQEPQHF

len: 13
v_gene: TRBV28
abundance: once
j_gene: TRBJ1-2
d_gene: NA
CDR3nt: TGTGCCAGCAGTTTAGGGGGGCCCCCCGGCTACACCTTC
CDR3aa: CASSLGGPPGYTF

len: 14
v_gene: TRBV4-2
abundance: NA
j_gene: TRBJ2-1
d_gene: NA
CDR3nt: TGTGCCAGCAGCCAAGTAGTTGGTGGCCCAACCCCGTTCTTC
CDR3aa: CASSQVVGGPTPFF

len: 17
v_gene: TRBV20-1
abundance: once
j_gene: TRBJ2-1
d_gene: TRBD2
CDR3nt: TGCAGTGCTAGAGATTCGGGTAGCGGGAGGCTCTACAATGAGCAGTTCTTC
CDR3aa: CSARDSGSGRLYNEQFF

len: 14
v_gene: TRBV10-2
abundance: NA
j_gene: TRBJ1-2
d_gene: NA
CDR3nt: TGCGCCAGCAGTGGGACCGGGATTTTATATGGCTACACCTTC
CDR3aa: CASSGTGILYGYTF

len: 15
v_gene: TRBV15
abundance: NA
j_gene: TRBJ1-2
d_gene: NA
CDR3nt: TGTGCCACCAGTTCCGGTAGAGGGGGAGTCTATGGCTACACCTTC
CDR3aa: CATSSGRGGVYGYTF

len: 14
v_gene: TRBV19
abundance: NA
j_gene: TRBJ2-1
d_gene: NA
CDR3nt: TGTGCCAGTAGTATAGATCGGGACTCCTTTGAGCAGTTCTTC
CDR3aa: CASSIDRDSFEQFF

len: 16
v_gene: TRBV5-1
abundance: NA
j_gene: TRBJ2-2
d_gene: NA
CDR3nt: TGCGCCAGCAGCAACACGGCGGGACAATCTATCCGGGAGCTGTTTTTT
CDR3aa: CASSNTAGQSIRELFF

len: 13
v_gene: TRBV2
abundance: once
j_gene: TRBJ1-4
d_gene: TRBD1
CDR3nt: TGTGCCACCGGACAGGGGACCCATGAAAAACTGTTTTTT
CDR3aa: CATGQGTHEKLFF

len: 16
v_gene: TRBV7-2
abundance: NA
j_gene: TRBJ2-2
d_gene: NA
CDR3nt: TGTGCCAGCAGCTTACTAGGGACGTCTTACACCGGGGAGCTGTTTTTT
CDR3aa: CASSLLGTSYTGELFF

len: 16
v_gene: TRBV7-8
abundance: NA
j_gene: TRBJ2-1
d_gene: NA
CDR3nt: TGTGCCAGCAGCCAAGATTTCCGGGATGGCTACAATGAGCAGTTCTTC
CDR3aa: CASSQDFRDGYNEQFF

len: 15
v_gene: TRBV28
abundance: NA
j_gene: TRBJ2-1
d_gene: TRBD2
CDR3nt: TGTGCCAGCAGCACCGGGACTAGCCTCTCGAATGAGCAGTTCTTC
CDR3aa: CASSTGTSLSNEQFF

len: 14
v_gene: TRBV5-1
abundance: NA
j_gene: TRBJ2-5
d_gene: NA
CDR3nt: TGCGCCAGCACAGCGTTAAGGGGCCAAGAGACCCAGTACTTC
CDR3aa: CASTALRGQETQYF

len: 14
v_gene: TRBV29-1
abundance: once
j_gene: TRBJ2-6
d_gene: NA
CDR3nt: TGCAGCGTTGAAGAACAGGCTGGGGCCAACGTCCTGACTTTC
CDR3aa: CSVEEQAGANVLTF

len: 16
v_gene: TRBV27
abundance: NA
j_gene: TRBJ2-6
d_gene: NA
CDR3nt: TGTGCCAGCAGTTTATGGGGGAGGTCCGGGGCCAACGTCCTGACTTTC
CDR3aa: CASSLWGRSGANVLTF

len: 13
v_gene: TRBV6-2/TRBV6-3
abundance: NA
j_gene: TRBJ2-4
d_gene: TRBD1
CDR3nt: TGTGCCAGTCACCGAGGGACAGAAAACATTCAGTACTTC
CDR3aa: CASHRGTENIQYF

len: 13
v_gene: TRBV12-3/TRBV12-4
abundance: NA
j_gene: TRBJ2-7
d_gene: NA
CDR3nt: TGTGCCAGCAGTTTAACCAGGGCTGACGAGCAGTACTTC
CDR3aa: CASSLTRADEQYF

len: 13
v_gene: TRBV30
abundance: NA
j_gene: TRBJ2-4
d_gene: NA
CDR3nt: TGTGCCTGGAACCGTAGGACCAAAAACATTCAGTACTTC
CDR3aa: CAWNRRTKNIQYF

len: 13
v_gene: TRBV20-1
abundance: NA
j_gene: TRBJ2-7
d_gene: NA
CDR3nt: TGCAGTGCTAATAGCAGGCACCCCTACGAGCAGTACTTC
CDR3aa: CSANSRHPYEQYF

len: 12
v_gene: TRBV29-1
abundance: NA
j_gene: TRBJ2-1
d_gene: NA
CDR3nt: TGCAGCGTTGAAACGACGTACAATGAGCAGTTCTTC
CDR3aa: CSVETTYNEQFF

len: 14
v_gene: TRBV23-1
abundance: once
j_gene: TRBJ2-7
d_gene: TRBD1
CDR3nt: TGCGCCAGCAGTCATGCGACAGGGGCTTACGAGCAGTACTTC
CDR3aa: CASSHATGAYEQYF

len: 15
v_gene: TRBV28
abundance: few
j_gene: TRBJ2-3
d_gene: TRBD2
CDR3nt: TGTGCCAGCAGTTTACTAGCGGGAGGAGCAGATACGCAGTATTTT
CDR3aa: CASSLLAGGADTQYF

len: 15
v_gene: TRBV3-1
abundance: NA
j_gene: TRBJ2-1
d_gene: TRBD2
CDR3nt: TGTGCCAGCGGGCTTCTCTCTAGCGGGGCTGGTGAGCAGTTCTTC
CDR3aa: CASGLLSSGAGEQFF

len: 13
v_gene: TRBV2
abundance: NA
j_gene: TRBJ2-3
d_gene: TRBD1
CDR3nt: TGTGCCAGCAGAGGACAGGGTGGGGATACGCAGTATTTT
CDR3aa: CASRGQGGDTQYF

len: 16
v_gene: TRBV3-1
abundance: NA
j_gene: TRBJ1-1
d_gene: NA
CDR3nt: TGTGCCAGCAGCCAAGCCCAGGCGGGGGGGAACACTGAAGCTTTCTTT
CDR3aa: CASSQAQAGGNTEAFF

len: 14
v_gene: TRBV7-2
abundance: NA
j_gene: TRBJ2-7
d_gene: TRBD1
CDR3nt: TGTGCCAGCAGCTGGGACAGGCAGAGGTACGAGCAGTACTTC
CDR3aa: CASSWDRQRYEQYF

len: 13
v_gene: TRBV27
abundance: few
j_gene: TRBJ2-5
d_gene: NA
CDR3nt: TGTGCCAGCAGTGAGGCTAGCAGAGAGACCCAGTACTTC
CDR3aa: CASSEASRETQYF

len: 14
v_gene: TRBV7-2
abundance: NA
j_gene: TRBJ1-4
d_gene: TRBD1
CDR3nt: TGTGCCAGCAGCTTAGGCAGGGGGGGCGAAAAACTGTTTTTT
CDR3aa: CASSLGRGGEKLFF

len: 17
v_gene: TRBV20-1
abundance: NA
j_gene: TRBJ2-3
d_gene: TRBD2
CDR3nt: TGCAGTGCTAGAGATGCTGGACTAGCGGGAGCTACAGATACGCAGTATTTT
CDR3aa: CSARDAGLAGATDTQYF

len: 16
v_gene: TRBV30
abundance: once
j_gene: TRBJ2-3
d_gene: TRBD1
CDR3nt: TGTGCCTGGAGTGCAGGGACAGGGGGCGCGACAGATACGCAGTATTTT
CDR3aa: CAWSAGTGGATDTQYF

len: 13
v_gene: TRBV30
abundance: NA
j_gene: TRBJ1-1
d_gene: NA
CDR3nt: TGTGCCTGGAGTGTAAGTAGTTCCACTGAAGCTTTCTTT
CDR3aa: CAWSVSSSTEAFF

len: 14
v_gene: TRBV27
abundance: NA
j_gene: TRBJ1-5
d_gene: NA
CDR3nt: TGTGCCAGCAGTGGGACATTCAGCAATCAGCCCCAGCATTTT
CDR3aa: CASSGTFSNQPQHF

len: 15
v_gene: TRBV20-1
abundance: NA
j_gene: TRBJ2-7
d_gene: NA
CDR3nt: TGCAGTGCTAGAGATACCGGGACACGACCCTACGAGCAGTACTTC
CDR3aa: CSARDTGTRPYEQYF

len: 16
v_gene: TRBV18
abundance: NA
j_gene: TRBJ2-1
d_gene: NA
CDR3nt: TGTGCCAGCTCACCATCGGGCAGCCAAGCCTACAATGAGCAGTTCTTC
CDR3aa: CASSPSGSQAYNEQFF

len: 16
v_gene: TRBV29-1
abundance: NA
j_gene: TRBJ2-7
d_gene: NA
CDR3nt: TGCAGCGTTGACACTAGGGGCCTTACCGGGTCCTACGAGCAGTACTTC
CDR3aa: CSVDTRGLTGSYEQYF

len: 14
v_gene: TRBV27
abundance: NA
j_gene: TRBJ2-1
d_gene: TRBD2
CDR3nt: TGTGCCAGCGGTCCCAGCGGGAGATACAATGAGCAGTTCTTC
CDR3aa: CASGPSGRYNEQFF

len: 10
v_gene: TRBV30
abundance: NA
j_gene: TRBJ1-2
d_gene: TRBD1
CDR3nt: TGTGCCTGGAACAGGGGCGGCTACACCTTC
CDR3aa: CAWNRGGYTF

len: 12
v_gene: TRBV3-1
abundance: NA
j_gene: TRBJ2-4
d_gene: NA
CDR3nt: TGTGCCAGCAGCCAAGAAACGAACATTCAGTACTTC
CDR3aa: CASSQETNIQYF

len: 16
v_gene: TRBV20-1
abundance: NA
j_gene: TRBJ2-3
d_gene: NA
CDR3nt: TGCAGTGCCAGAGAAGGCTACGCCCTAATCACAGATACGCAGTATTTT
CDR3aa: CSAREGYALITDTQYF

len: 13
v_gene: TRBV30
abundance: NA
j_gene: TRBJ2-6
d_gene: NA
CDR3nt: TGTGCCTGGAGCCTCTCTGGGGCCAACGTCCTGACTTTC
CDR3aa: CAWSLSGANVLTF

len: 13
v_gene: TRBV30
abundance: NA
j_gene: TRBJ1-1
d_gene: NA
CDR3nt: TGTGCCTGGAGTGTAGGTGAGACAGCTGAAGCTTTCTTT
CDR3aa: CAWSVGETAEAFF

len: 14
v_gene: TRBV5-1
abundance: once
j_gene: TRBJ2-7
d_gene: TRBD2
CDR3nt: TGCGCCAGCAGCTATGGACTAGCGGGGCTCGAGCAGTACTTC
CDR3aa: CASSYGLAGLEQYF

len: 14
v_gene: TRBV29-1
abundance: NA
j_gene: TRBJ2-7
d_gene: NA
CDR3nt: TGCAGCGTTGAATTGGGCGGATACTCCTACGAGCAGTACTTC
CDR3aa: CSVELGGYSYEQYF

len: 15
v_gene: TRBV7-9
abundance: NA
j_gene: TRBJ2-1
d_gene: NA
CDR3nt: TGTGCCAGCAGCTTAGGAACTGGCGAATCCAATGAGCAGTTCTTC
CDR3aa: CASSLGTGESNEQFF

len: 15
v_gene: TRBV28
abundance: NA
j_gene: TRBJ2-7
d_gene: TRBD1
CDR3nt: TGTGCCAGCAGTCAAACAGGGGGCTCTCTCTACGAGCAGTACTTC
CDR3aa: CASSQTGGSLYEQYF

len: 16
v_gene: TRBV11-1
abundance: NA
j_gene: TRBJ2-3
d_gene: NA
CDR3nt: TGTGCCAGCAGCCACGGTCTCGGCAGGACCACAGATACGCAGTATTTT
CDR3aa: CASSHGLGRTTDTQYF

len: 15
v_gene: TRBV24-1
abundance: NA
j_gene: TRBJ2-3
d_gene: TRBD1
CDR3nt: TGTGCCACCAGTGACCCCGGACAGGGGGAGGATACGCAGTATTTT
CDR3aa: CATSDPGQGEDTQYF

len: 14
v_gene: TRBV28
abundance: once
j_gene: TRBJ1-2
d_gene: NA
CDR3nt: TGTGCCAGCACGTCGACAGGCGTAAACTATGGCTACACCTTC
CDR3aa: CASTSTGVNYGYTF

len: 16
v_gene: TRBV19
abundance: NA
j_gene: TRBJ2-1
d_gene: TRBD2
CDR3nt: TGTGCCAGTAGTAGGGGGACTAGCGGGGGTACCAATGAGCAGTTCTTC
CDR3aa: CASSRGTSGGTNEQFF

len: 14
v_gene: TRBV20-1
abundance: NA
j_gene: TRBJ2-1
d_gene: NA
CDR3nt: TGCAGTGCTACCCGTACCACCTCTAGCGATGAGCAGTTCTTC
CDR3aa: CSATRTTSSDEQFF

len: 14
v_gene: TRBV20-1
abundance: NA
j_gene: TRBJ1-5
d_gene: NA
CDR3nt: TGCAGTGCTGGGAGGACAGTGGGCAATCAGCCCCAGCATTTT
CDR3aa: CSAGRTVGNQPQHF